What follows describes a single TCR beta chain. This record belongs to a study of T cell responses to AZD1222 COVID-19 vaccine. Study information: Pooled together were second doses at about 4 or about 12 weeks.

CDR3 length: 15 amino acids. Germline V lookup: CDR1 MDHEN, CDR2 SYDVKM. With 1 base removed from V and 7 bases from J, the gap between germline ends came to 14 bases. Sequencing used immunoSEQ multiplex PCR; TCRdb keeps in-frame clones, though not all of them. The table includes some 150,000 clones, about 92% detected once. V usage is TRBV28 and J usage is TRBJ1-5, with D unclear. Sequenced material: peripheral blood, taken on day 0 of AZD1222 vaccination. This sequence was found in an adult in good health. The CDR3 DNA reads TGTGCCAGCAGTTTATCCGAACGGAGGCGGCAGCCCCAGCATTTT. It encodes CASSLSERRRQPQHF.